This T cell receptor beta chain was identified during a study of blood T cell repertoires in COVID-19. Libraries were prepared by immunoSEQ multiplex PCR; TCRdb keeps only in-frame clonotypes and omits some of them. The sample carries fewer than 250,000 clones, 80% to 90% recorded once. Germline CDR1 reads LNHDA; CDR2 reads SQIVND (reference sequence). Between the trimmed V and J ends, which lost 7 bases and 0 bases, there was a span of 22 bases. The length of the CDR3 is 18 residues. Sequencing was performed on peripheral blood. The sequence derives from a woman in her 50s with acute or convalescent COVID-19. The gene calls are TRBV19 and TRBJ2-1, with D possibly being TRBD2 (6 bases). CDR3 DNA sequence: TGTGCCAGTATAGGGGACTCCTCCATATCAAGCTCCTACAATGAGCAGTTCTTC. Protein: CASIGDSSISSSYNEQFF.